The present entry profiles one TCR beta chain with its context. The antigen is undetermined. The sample is drawn from a study of shared clonotypes between healthy human individuals. Study results and limitations: Rarefaction curves obtained for sorted subsets showed sequencing incomplete despite large depth. Clonotypes shared by all four donors outscored non-shared clonotypes in generation probability. Naive CD4 clonotypes were shared across a handful of donors at roughly 5%.

J lost 3 bases, V lost 5 bases, and 7 bases had no gene match. Germline CDR1 and CDR2: SEHNR and FQNEAQ (reference sequence). CDR3 length: 14 amino acids. Each replicate PCR on the sorted subsets used approximately 200 ng DNA (approximately 27,000 T cell genomes). Clones were sequenced by immunoSEQ multiplex PCR, and TCRdb holds only the in-frame ones, with some missing. Of 1,500,000 or so clones listed, more than 95% are singletons. The sequence came from a man younger than 40 in good health. The chain joins TRBV7-9 to TRBJ2-7; TRBD2 matches at 7 bases. Sequencing input: naive CD4+ T cells sorted from blood. Subset here: CD45RA+ positively selected. The CDR3 sequence is CASSMTSPSYEQYF. CDR3 in DNA: TGTGCCAGCAGCATGACTAGCCCGAGCTACGAGCAGTACTTC. Drawing the rest from reference TRBV7-9 and TRBJ2-7, the complete variable domain is DTGVSQNPRHKITKRGQNVTFRCDPISEHNRLYWYRQTLGQGPEFLTYFQNEAQLEKSRLLSDRFSAERPKGSFSTLEIQRTEQGDSAMYLCASSMTSPSYEQYFGPGTRLTVT.